The clone carrying this TCR beta chain was seen a handful of times. The antigen is unknown. The J segment lost 2 bases and the V segment lost 6 bases, leaving 3 bases of the junction unmatched. Germline V gene sequence: CDR1 SNHLY, CDR2 FYNNEI. The CDR3 loop spans 14 amino acids. These data are taken from a study of CD8+CD57+ T cells in acquired aplastic anemia. Study-wide results and limits: A set of about 28 CD8+ CDR3 sequences was shared between patients and controls, and these sequences appeared highly expressed in patients.

Sequencing was done on patients that had shown CD8+CD57+ cell expansion by flow cytometry. Each patient carried a diagnosis of severe acquired aplastic anemia. Both TCR beta VDJ combination and CDR3 sequence profiling were carried out. Genomic DNA was the template for this profiling. TCRdb reprocessed the reads with MiXCR, giving one entry per CDR3 protein. This table has fewer than 200,000 distinct CDR3 sequences, about half appearing once. This sequence was found in a human donor with aplastic anemia. The sequencing input was sorted CD4+, CD8+, or CD8+CD57+ T cells (not recorded which) from PBMCs. V is TRBV2 and J is TRBJ1-4; 7 bases fit TRBD1. The CDR3 DNA follows: TGTGCCAGCAGGAGACAGGGCACTAATGAAAAACTGTTTTTT. As protein: CASRRQGTNEKLFF.